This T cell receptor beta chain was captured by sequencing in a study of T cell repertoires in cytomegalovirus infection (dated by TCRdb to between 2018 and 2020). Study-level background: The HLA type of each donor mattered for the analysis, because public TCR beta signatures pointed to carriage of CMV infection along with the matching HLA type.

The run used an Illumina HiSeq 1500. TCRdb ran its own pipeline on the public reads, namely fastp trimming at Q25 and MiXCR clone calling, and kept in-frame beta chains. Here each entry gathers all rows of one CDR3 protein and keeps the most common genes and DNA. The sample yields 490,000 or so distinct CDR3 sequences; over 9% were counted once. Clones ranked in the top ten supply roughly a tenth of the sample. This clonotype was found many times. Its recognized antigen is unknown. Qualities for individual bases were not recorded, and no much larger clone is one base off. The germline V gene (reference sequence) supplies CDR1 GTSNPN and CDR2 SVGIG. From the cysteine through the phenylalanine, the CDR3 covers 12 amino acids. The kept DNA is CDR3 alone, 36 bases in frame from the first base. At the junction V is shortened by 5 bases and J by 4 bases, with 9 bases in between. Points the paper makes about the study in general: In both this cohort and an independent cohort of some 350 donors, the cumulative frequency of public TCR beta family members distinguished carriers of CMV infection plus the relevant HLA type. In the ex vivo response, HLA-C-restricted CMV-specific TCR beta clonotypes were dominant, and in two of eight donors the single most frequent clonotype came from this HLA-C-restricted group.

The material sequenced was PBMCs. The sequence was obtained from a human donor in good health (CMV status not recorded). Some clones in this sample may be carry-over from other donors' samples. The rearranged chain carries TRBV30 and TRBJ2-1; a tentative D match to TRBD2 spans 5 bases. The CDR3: CAWRTGYNEQFF. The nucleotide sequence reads TGTGCCTGGCGGACTGGGTACAATGAGCAGTTCTTC.